These 17 T cell receptor beta chains were all obtained from the same sample, sequenced in a study of blood T cell repertoires in COVID-19. The repertoire was sequenced with immunoSEQ multiplex PCR; TCRdb's copy has only in-frame clones and lacks some. The repertoire holds more than 200,000 clones, under 90% seen once, with 4% to 5% in the top ten. Sequencing was carried out using peripheral blood. These receptors came from a man in his sixties with acute or convalescent COVID-19.

The V call is TRBV10-3, the J call TRBJ1-2; 7 nucleotides line up with TRBD1. Germline CDR1 and CDR2: ENHRY and SYGVKD. With V trimmed by 6 bases and J by 7 bases, 5 bases remained unmatched. This CDR3 is 12 amino acids long. CDR3 loop: CAIRGTVSGYTF. In DNA, the CDR3 is TGTGCCATCAGGGGGACAGTTAGTGGCTACACCTTC.

The V and J genes are TRBV9 and TRBJ2-5; D ambiguous. This CDR3 spans 10 amino acids. Looked up from germline, CDR1 is SGDLS and CDR2 is YYNGEE. Deletions cut 7 bases from V and 5 bases from J, with 6 bases between. In DNA form, the CDR3 reads TGTGCCAGCGCAGGCGAGACCCAGTACTTC. This codes for CASAGETQYF.

This chain uses TRBV14 with TRBJ2-1, with D perhaps TRBD1 (5 bases). Germline V CDR1 and CDR2: SGHDN, FVKESK. V lost 2 bases and J 4 bases, leaving 15 bases between the germline ends. This CDR3 has 16 amino acids. The CDR3 DNA reads as TGTGCCAGCAGCCAACAGGGTCTTAGCTTGTACAATGAGCAGTTCTTC. Protein sequence: CASSQQGLSLYNEQFF.

This clone has only one observation. One end of the junction varies from germline; a read error may be responsible. The chain combines TRBV7-8 with TRBJ1-2; 8 bases agree with TRBD1. CDR3 length: 16 amino acids. The germline V gene has CDR1 SGHVS and CDR2 FQNEAQ. The CDR3, as DNA: TGTGCCAGCAGCTTAGCGGGGGACCAGGGGGCGGGTGGCCACACCTTC. Translating it yields CASSLAGDQGAGGHTF.

The chain carries TRBV6-5 and TRBJ1-6; 7 nucleotides line up with TRBD1. This CDR3 has 14 residues. Unmatched junction bases numbered 13, after V lost 6 bases and J lost 14 bases. Germline-derived CDR1 and CDR2 are MNHEY and SVGAGI. The CDR3 DNA is TGTGCCAGCAGGACAGGGTGGAGTTTTGAAGCCCTCCACTTT. This gives the protein CASRTGWSFEALHF.

The chain recombines TRBV7-2 with TRBJ2-3; D possibly corresponds to TRBD1 (6 bases). The V and J ends lost 5 bases and 0 bases respectively, with 18 bases between them. This CDR3 contains 17 residues. The germline gives CDR1 SGHTA, CDR2 FQGNSA. Written as DNA, the CDR3 is TGTGCCAGCAGCCTCGTCGGCACAGGGCTTAGCACAGATACGCAGTATTTT. This encodes CASSLVGTGLSTDTQYF.

The chain carries TRBV4-1 and TRBJ2-2, with D possibly being TRBD1 (7 bases). V gave up 1 base and J gave up 2 bases, with 11 bases separating them. Germline CDR1 reads MGHRA; CDR2 reads YSYEKL. The CDR3 length is 16 residues. CDR3 nucleotide sequence: TGCGCCAGCAGCCAAGCTGGAGGGGGCAACACCGGGGAGCTGTTTTTT. This codes for CASSQAGGGNTGELFF.

The genes are TRBV6-5 and TRBJ2-5, with D possibly TRBD1 on 6 matching bases. Trimming stripped 5 bases from V and 6 bases from J, with 19 bases between. The CDR3 consists of 15 residues. CDR1 and CDR2 from the germline V gene are MNHEY and SVGAGI. The CDR3 is CASSHDGLWGQTQYF. The CDR3 DNA is TGTGCCAGCAGTCACGACGGACTGTGGGGGCAGACCCAGTACTTC.

The chain is built from TRBV7-9 and TRBJ1-4; a possible D gene is TRBD1 (5 bases). The CDR3 has 16 amino acids. Germline lookup yields CDR1 SEHNR and CDR2 FQNEAQ (reference sequence). V was trimmed by 3 bases and J by 4 bases, leaving 15 bases between them. CDR3 amino acids: CASSLSAPGDNEKLFF. Here the CDR3 DNA reads TGTGCCAGCAGCTTGTCGGCCCCGGGGGATAATGAAAAACTGTTTTTT.

The gene calls are TRBV7-9 and TRBJ1-4; 8 bases are a match to TRBD1. The ends lost 5 bases at V and 7 bases at J; junction bases unmatched: 9. Looked up from germline, CDR1 is SEHNR and CDR2 is FQNEAQ (reference sequence). The CDR3 sequence is 15 residues long. As DNA, the CDR3 is TGTGCCAGCAGCAGTAAAGGACAGGGAAGTGAAAAACTGTTTTTT. Amino acids: CASSSKGQGSEKLFF.

The gene calls are TRBV5-1 and TRBJ1-6, with D tentatively TRBD1 (6 bases). The germline V gene encodes CDR1 SGHRS and CDR2 YFSETQ. The CDR3 totals 16 residues. Between the trimmed V and J ends, which lost 4 bases and 7 bases, there was a span of 18 bases. For the CDR3, the DNA is TGCGCCAGCAGCCTAACCCTGGACAGATTCAATTCACCCCTCCACTTT. Translating it yields CASSLTLDRFNSPLHF.

The chain recombines TRBV5-6 with TRBJ2-2; weak D call: TRBD1 (5 bases). Per germline, CDR1 SGHDT and CDR2 YYEEEE. The V end was cut by 0 bases, the J end by 5 bases, with 8 bases between. There are 14 residues in the CDR3. The CDR3 coding sequence is TGTGCCAGCAGCTTGGGACAGCTTACCGGGGAGCTGTTTTTT. It yields the protein CASSLGQLTGELFF.

The rearrangement links TRBV7-2 to TRBJ2-3, with D possibly TRBD2 on 6 matching bases. The germline gives CDR1 SGHTA, CDR2 FQGNSA. The V gene lost 5 bases and the J gene lost 1 base, with 13 bases spanning the gap. This CDR3 is built from 15 residues. This chain's CDR3 is CASSTGGPGTDTQYF. CDR3 nucleotide sequence: TGTGCCAGCAGCACAGGAGGGCCCGGCACAGATACGCAGTATTTT.

The J gene is TRBJ2-5, the V gene TRBV30; tentative D call: TRBD2 (5 bases). This CDR3 has 15 residues. CDR1 GTSNPN and CDR2 SVGIG come from the germline V gene (reference sequence). Trimming left V 0 bases short and J 2 bases short, with 13 bases between. The CDR3 DNA reads as TGTGCCTGGAGTGTACTATACAGCGGACAAGAGACCCAGTACTTC. Its translation: CAWSVLYSGQETQYF.

The chain has TRBV2 and TRBJ1-1, with 7 bases lining up with TRBD1. The ends lost 3 bases at V and 4 bases at J; junction bases unmatched: 8. From germline, CDR1 is SNHLY and CDR2 FYNNEI. The CDR3 spans 15 residues. The CDR3 DNA reads as TGTGCCAGCAGTGAGGGACAAGGGGGCATCACTGAAGCTTTCTTT. Its translation is CASSEGQGGITEAFF.

The chain links TRBV10-2 to TRBJ1-1; 8 nucleotides match TRBD1. V lost 3 bases, J lost 11 bases, and 8 bases stayed unmatched. The CDR3 extends over 13 amino acids. CDR1 and CDR2 (germline): WSHSY, SAAADI. The CDR3 region has the DNA TGCGCCAGCAGTGAACCCGGACAGGGTGAGGCTTTCTTT. Translation gives CASSEPGQGEAFF.

The CDR3 loop is CASSRVGGTEAFF. CDR3 nucleotides: TGTGCCAGCAGCCGCGTCGGGGGCACTGAAGCTTTCTTT. The chain links TRBV3-1 (or the pseudogene TRBV3-2) to TRBJ1-1; TRBD1 might be the D (5 bases). In germline, CDR1 is LGHDT, CDR2 YNNKEL (reference sequence). Trimming shortened V by 4 bases and J by 4 bases, and 10 bases separated the two germline ends. This CDR3 is 13 amino acids long.